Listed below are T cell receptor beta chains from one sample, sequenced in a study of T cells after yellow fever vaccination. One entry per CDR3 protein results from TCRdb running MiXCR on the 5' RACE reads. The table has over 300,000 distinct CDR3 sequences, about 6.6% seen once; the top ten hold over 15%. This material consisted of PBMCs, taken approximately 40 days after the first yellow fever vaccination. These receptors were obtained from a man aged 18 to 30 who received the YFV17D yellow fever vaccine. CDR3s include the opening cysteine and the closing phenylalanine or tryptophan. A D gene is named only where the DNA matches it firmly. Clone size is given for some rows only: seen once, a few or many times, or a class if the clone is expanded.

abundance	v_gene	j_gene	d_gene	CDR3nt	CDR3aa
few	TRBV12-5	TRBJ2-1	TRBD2	TGTGCTAGTGGTCCCCCGATCGGGGGGGGGAATGAGCAGTTCTTC	CASGPPIGGGNEQFF
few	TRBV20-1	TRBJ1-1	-	TGCAGTGCTAGCGTAGGAGCGAACACTGAAGCTTTCTTT	CSASVGANTEAFF
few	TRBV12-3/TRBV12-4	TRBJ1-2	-	TGTGCCAGCAGTTTCCGGCAAAACTATGGCTACACCTTC	CASSFRQNYGYTF
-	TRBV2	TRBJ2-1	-	TGTGCCAGCAGGGAGGAGGGAGATGAGCAGTTCTTC	CASREEGDEQFF
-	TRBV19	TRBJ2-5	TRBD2	TGTGCCAGTAGTTGGGGAACCAGCGGGGCCCAGTACTTC	CASSWGTSGAQYF
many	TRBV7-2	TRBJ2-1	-	TGTGCCAGCAGGAAGGGGGGACAATACAATGAGCAGTTCTTC	CASRKGGQYNEQFF
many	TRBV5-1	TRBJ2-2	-	TGCGCCAGCAGCTTGTTTGATTTTTCCGGGGAGCTGTTTTTT	CASSLFDFSGELFF
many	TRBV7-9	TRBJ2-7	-	TGTGCCAGCAGCTTAGGGGGGGCCGCCTACGAGCAGTACTTC	CASSLGGAAYEQYF
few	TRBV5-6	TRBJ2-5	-	TGTGCCAGCAGCTTGGGGCCAATCCAAGAGACCCAGTACTTC	CASSLGPIQETQYF
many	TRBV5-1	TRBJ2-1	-	TGCGCCAGCAGCTCGGCATTTCACAATGAGCAGTTCTTC	CASSSAFHNEQFF
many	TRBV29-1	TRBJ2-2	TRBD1	TGCAGCGTTGGGACAGGGAACACCGGGGAGCTGTTTTTT	CSVGTGNTGELFF
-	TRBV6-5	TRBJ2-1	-	TGTGCCAGCAGTTACTCGAATTCCGATGAGCAGTTCTTC	CASSYSNSDEQFF
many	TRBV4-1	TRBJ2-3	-	TGCGCCAGCAGCCAAGAGCCTCGAGATACGCAGTATTTT	CASSQEPRDTQYF
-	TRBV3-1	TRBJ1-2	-	TGTGCCAGCAGCCAAGCTTTGGCAGCCTATGGCTACACCTTC	CASSQALAAYGYTF
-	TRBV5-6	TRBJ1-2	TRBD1	TGTGCCAGCAGCTTTATTTCCCGGGACAGGGCCTATGGCTACACCTTC	CASSFISRDRAYGYTF
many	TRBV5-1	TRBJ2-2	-	TGCGCCAGCAGCTTGGCGGGCCGGGGCACCGGGGAGCTGTTTTTT	CASSLAGRGTGELFF
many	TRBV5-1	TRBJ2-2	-	TGCGCCAGCAGCTTGGGTCTAGTTGGCGGGGAGCTGTTTTTT	CASSLGLVGGELFF